This T cell receptor beta chain originates from a study of identifying expanded T cells in peripheral blood. Regarding this clone: No antigen is known for it.

TCRdb keeps only in-frame clones here, not all; method: immunoSEQ multiplex PCR. The sample consists of around 85,000 clones, 88% of them appearing once. Trimming left V 4 bases short and J 5 bases short, with 28 bases between. This CDR3 is 19 amino acids long. The germline V gene encodes CDR1 SGHDT and CDR2 YYEEEE. No infections or other immune events were documented during collection. General study findings and limits: Variance in clone template counts between two-week samples significantly increased with total template count across all healthy donors.

Sequenced input: blood. This chain uses TRBV5-6 with TRBJ1-5; no clear D gene. This clonotype originated in a person aged 18 to 75 in good health. This CDR3 is CASSRLGMGWEREDQPQHF. In nucleotides, the CDR3 is TGTGCCAGCAGCCGTTTGGGCATGGGGTGGGAAAGAGAGGATCAGCCCCAGCATTTT.